This T cell receptor (beta chain) was recovered during a study of neoadjuvant nivolumab and ipilimumab in lung cancer. For this clone: Antigen unknown.

In germline, CDR1 is LNHDA, CDR2 SQIVND (reference sequence). This CDR3 is 13 amino acids long. Deletions cut 4 bases from V and 7 bases from J, with 13 bases between. Libraries were prepared by immunoSEQ multiplex PCR; TCRdb keeps only in-frame clonotypes and omits some of them. The data hold roughly 8,600 clones, with about 87% observed a single time. Study-wide results and limits: Only two of four nivolumab-treated tumors gained richness and clonality by surgery.

This TCR derives from an adult with non-small cell lung cancer. The sample consisted of tumor tissue, taken after neoadjuvant nivolumab, alone or with ipilimumab, at or shortly before surgery. The V call is TRBV19, the J call TRBJ1-2; D may be TRBD1 (5 bases). This CDR3 reads CASSTGHGRGYTF. The CDR3 DNA reads as TGTGCCAGTAGTACCGGACACGGACGTGGCTACACCTTC.